What follows describes a single T cell receptor beta chain. This sample is drawn from a study of technical replicates of blood from a handful of donors. Assay: immunoSEQ multiplex PCR; the TCRdb copy retains only in-frame clones and omits some. This sample has about 66,000 clones, with roughly nine tenths found just once. CDR1 is SGHRS and CDR2 is YFSETQ in the germline V gene. This CDR3 contains 16 residues. V gave up 0 bases and J gave up 4 bases, with 16 bases separating them. The sample taken for sequencing was PBMCs. The clonotype was recovered from a human donor in good health. Some clones in this sample may be carry-over from other donors' samples. V usage is TRBV5-1 and J usage is TRBJ2-5, with TRBD1 as a possible D gene (5 bases). CDR3 protein: CASSLAPSGRAETQYF. The CDR3 DNA follows: TGCGCCAGCAGCTTGGCCCCGTCGGGCAGGGCAGAGACCCAGTACTTC.